This is a list of T cell receptor beta chains from one sample in a study of cytomegalovirus exposure and HLA in healthy donors. TCRdb's table, derived via immunoSEQ multiplex PCR, lists solely in-frame clones and lacks some. The sample includes about 120,000 clones, roughly 82% of them seen just once. Input material: PBMCs. The receptors were sampled from a middle-aged man in good health and CMV-seropositive. Each CDR3 is given with its conserved first and last residue. D genes are given only for firm matches.

TRBV18,-,TRBJ1-1,TGTGCCAGCTCACCCTACAGGGATCGGACTGAAGCTTTCTTT,CASSPYRDRTEAFF
TRBV6-5,TRBD1,TRBJ1-1,TGTGCCAGCAGCTACCGGGACAGCCTCAAAGCTTTCTTT,CASSYRDSLKAFF
TRBV7-9,TRBD2,TRBJ2-5,TGTGCCAGCAGCTTAGTGGGGACTAGCGGTCAAGAGACCCAGTACTTC,CASSLVGTSGQETQYF
TRBV6-5,-,TRBJ1-2,TGTGCCAGCAGTTACTCGTTACAGGGTGGCTATGGCTACACCTTC,CASSYSLQGGYGYTF
TRBV18,-,TRBJ1-3,TGTGCCAGCTCACCAGGCCATTCAGGAAACACCATATATTTT,CASSPGHSGNTIYF
TRBV9,-,TRBJ1-2,TGTGCCAGCAGCTCGCAGGGCGACTATGGCTACACCTTC,CASSSQGDYGYTF
TRBV25-1,-,TRBJ1-1,TGTGCCAGCAGTGTTTCGGGGGAGAACACTGAAGCTTTCTTT,CASSVSGENTEAFF
TRBV7-9,-,TRBJ1-3,TGTTCCAGCAGGATAGGGGGGGCGCGAAGTGGAAACACCATATATTTT,CSSRIGGARSGNTIYF
TRBV28,-,TRBJ1-6,TGTGCCAGCAGAACGGACACCCCGGGTTCACCCCTCCACTTT,CASRTDTPGSPLHF
TRBV6-5,TRBD1,TRBJ1-2,TGTGCCAGCAGGCTTACAGGGGTGAAGGGCTACACCTTC,CASRLTGVKGYTF
TRBV6-1,-,TRBJ2-7,TGTGCCAGCAGTGAGAGGCAGGGGTTCTACGAGCAGTACTTC,CASSERQGFYEQYF
TRBV28,-,TRBJ2-1,TGTGCCAGCAGTTTGAGGAGTTACAATGAGCAGTTCTTC,CASSLRSYNEQFF
TRBV5-4,TRBD2,TRBJ2-1,TGTGCCAGCAGCCTATGGACTAGCGGGGGAAACTACAATGAGCAGTTCTTC,CASSLWTSGGNYNEQFF
TRBV25-1,TRBD1,TRBJ1-1,TGTGCCAGCAGTGTTCAGGGGGCAGCCACTGAAGCTTTCTTT,CASSVQGAATEAFF
TRBV7-8,-,TRBJ1-5,TGTGCCAGCAGCTTAACAGGGAATCAGCCCCAGCATTTT,CASSLTGNQPQHF
TRBV7-9,TRBD2,TRBJ2-7,TGTGCCAGCAGCGAGGGGGGACTAGCGGATTCCTACGAGCAGTACTTC,CASSEGGLADSYEQYF
TRBV6-5,-,TRBJ1-2,TGTGCCAGCAGTTTTTACAGGGTTGGAGGCTACACCTTC,CASSFYRVGGYTF
TRBV28,-,TRBJ2-1,TGTGCCATCTTACTGACAGAGTACAATGAGCAGTTCTTC,CAILLTEYNEQFF
TRBV13,-,TRBJ1-5,TGTGCCAGCAGCATCGGAGGCCGCAATCAGCCCCAGCATTTT,CASSIGGRNQPQHF
TRBV5-1,-,TRBJ2-1,TGCGCCAGCAGCTTGTCGGGGGTGAGCTCCTACAATGAGCAGTTCTTC,CASSLSGVSSYNEQFF
TRBV28,TRBD1,TRBJ1-2,TGTGCCAGCATCTCGCAGGGGGCAGGTGGCTACACCTTC,CASISQGAGGYTF
TRBV4-3,TRBD2,TRBJ2-7,TGCGCCAGCAGCCACGGGACTAGCGGGAACTACGAGCAGTACTTC,CASSHGTSGNYEQYF
TRBV7-9,-,TRBJ1-5,TGTGCCAGCAGCTCCCCTAATCAGCCCCAGCATTTT,CASSSPNQPQHF
TRBV7-9,-,TRBJ1-1,TGTGCCAGCAGCTTGGGGGCAGGAGCTTTCTTT,CASSLGAGAFF
TRBV6-6,-,TRBJ1-3,TGTGCCAGCAGTTCGACTGAGTCTGGAAACACCATATATTTT,CASSSTESGNTIYF
TRBV6-5,-,TRBJ2-5,TGTGCCAGCAGTTTACAGGGTCCTATCCAAGAGACCCAGTACTTC,CASSLQGPIQETQYF
TRBV7-2,-,TRBJ1-1,TGTGCCAGCAGCTTAACTTCCGGGGTGAACACTGAAGCTTTCTTT,CASSLTSGVNTEAFF
TRBV29-1,TRBD1,TRBJ2-7,TGCAGCGTTGGACAGGGTGGATACGAGCAGTACTTC,CSVGQGGYEQYF